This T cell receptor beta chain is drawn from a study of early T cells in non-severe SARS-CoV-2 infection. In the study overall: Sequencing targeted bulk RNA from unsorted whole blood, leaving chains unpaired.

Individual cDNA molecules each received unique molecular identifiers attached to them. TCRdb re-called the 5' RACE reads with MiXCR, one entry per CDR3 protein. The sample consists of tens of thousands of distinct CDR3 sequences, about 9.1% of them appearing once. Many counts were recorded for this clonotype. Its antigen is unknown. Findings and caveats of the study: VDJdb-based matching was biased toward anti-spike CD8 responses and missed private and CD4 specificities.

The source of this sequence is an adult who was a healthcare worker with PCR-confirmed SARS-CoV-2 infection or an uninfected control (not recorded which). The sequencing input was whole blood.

The CDR3 nucleotides read TGTGCCAGCATCCTCGGACAGGGAAAGCGGAATGAGCAGTTCTTC. Its translation is CASILGQGKRNEQFF. The gene calls are TRBV7-9 and TRBJ2-1, with 8 nucleotides matching TRBD1. Germline V gene lookup returns CDR1 SEHNR and CDR2 FQNEAQ (reference sequence). The CDR3 sequence is 15 residues long. Unmatched junction bases numbered 12, after V lost 7 bases and J lost 7 bases. Drawing the rest from reference TRBV7-9 and TRBJ2-1, the complete variable domain is DTGVSQNPRHKITKRGQNVTFRCDPISEHNRLYWYRQTLGQGPEFLTYFQNEAQLEKSRLLSDRFSAERPKGSFSTLEIQRTEQGDSAMYLCASILGQGKRNEQFFGPGTRLTVL.